The 29 T cell receptor beta chains reported below all come from one sample, sequenced in a study of T cell responses to AZD1222 COVID-19 vaccine. The method was immunoSEQ multiplex PCR; TCRdb's version includes in-frame clones alone and lacks a portion of them. This table has under 200,000 clones, roughly 89% appearing once. The sample in question was peripheral blood, obtained 28 days after the second AZD1222 dose. Every receptor here comes from an adult who received the AZD1222 COVID-19 vaccine.

The gene calls are TRBV19 and TRBJ1-1; D unclear. Germline values: CDR1 LNHDA, CDR2 SQIVND (reference sequence). The CDR3 has 13 residues. V lost 7 bases and J lost 1, with 10 bases in between. The CDR3 loop reads CASTHSPNTEAFF. For the CDR3, the DNA is TGTGCCAGTACTCACAGCCCGAACACTGAAGCTTTCTTT.

The V gene is TRBV7-2, the J gene TRBJ1-1; D is possibly TRBD1 (5 bases). The CDR3 loop spans 14 amino acids. The germline gives CDR1 SGHTA, CDR2 FQGNSA. V was cut by 7 bases and J by 4 bases, with 16 bases left in between. CDR3 region: CASNIGTPGTEAFF. The CDR3 DNA follows: TGTGCCAGCAACATTGGGACTCCCGGCACTGAAGCTTTCTTT.

On this clone itself: The same CDR3 is also encoded by other DNA sequences in this sample. The chain is built from TRBV5-1 and TRBJ2-7, with 8 bases aligning to TRBD2. The length of the CDR3 is 15 residues. J lost 3 bases, V lost 1 base, and 6 bases had no gene match. Germline CDR1 and CDR2: SGHRS and YFSETQ. CDR3 in amino acids: CASSLTSGAYYEQYF. The CDR3 region has the DNA TGCGCCAGCAGCTTGACTAGCGGAGCTTACTACGAGCAGTACTTC.

The rearrangement uses TRBV27 and TRBJ1-4; D may be TRBD1 (6 bases). The V end lost 6 bases, the J end lost 8 bases, and 19 bases lay between the germline ends. The CDR3 is made up of 15 amino acids. CDR1 and CDR2 (germline): MNHEY, SMNVEV (reference sequence). The CDR3, as DNA: TGTGCCAGCAGGTCCGACCGGGGGCTCGGGGAAAAACTGTTTTTT. It codes for CASRSDRGLGEKLFF.

The V and J genes are TRBV15 and TRBJ2-7; 7 bases are shared with TRBD1. The junction had 7 bases not matched to a gene; V was cut back by 2 bases and J by 6 bases. Germline values: CDR1 LNHNV, CDR2 YYDKDF (reference sequence). CDR3 length: 14 residues. In nucleotides, the CDR3 is TGTGCCACCAGCAGAAGGAGGACAGGAGGCGAGCAGTACTTC. Its protein product is CATSRRRTGGEQYF.

The chain carries TRBV5-1 and TRBJ2-3; no clear D gene. Between the trimmed V and J ends, which lost 3 bases and 2 bases, there was a span of 7 bases. CDR3 length: 13 amino acids. The germline CDR1 and CDR2 sequences are SGHRS and YFSETQ. The CDR3: CASSWGNTDTQYF. The CDR3 DNA reads as TGCGCCAGCAGCTGGGGAAACACAGATACGCAGTATTTT.

The chain combines TRBV6-2 or TRBV6-3 with TRBJ1-2, with unresolved D. Germline V CDR1 and CDR2: MNHEY, SVGEGT. The ends were cut back, 6 bases at V and 8 bases at J, with 25 bases in the middle. There are 16 residues in the CDR3. The CDR3 loop is CASSPMQQLSLRGYTF. CDR3 DNA sequence: TGTGCCAGCAGCCCCATGCAACAGCTTTCTCTGAGGGGCTACACCTTC.

V is TRBV5-1 and J is TRBJ2-3, with D tentatively TRBD2 (5 bases). CDR1 and CDR2 (germline): SGHRS, YFSETQ. The CDR3 is 15 amino acids. V was shortened by 5 bases and J by 6 bases, with 19 bases between the two germline ends. CDR3 sequence (DNA): TGCGCCAGCAGTTCCCGGGGTCCCGCGGTTGATACGCAGTATTTT. Translation gives CASSSRGPAVDTQYF.

The chain links TRBV15 to TRBJ2-6; D not resolved. Germline CDR1 reads LNHNV; CDR2 reads YYDKDF (reference sequence). The V end lost 1 base, the J end lost 3 bases, and 10 bases lay between the germline ends. The CDR3 is 16 residues long. This chain's CDR3 is CATSRAPGVGANVLTF. CDR3 DNA: TGTGCCACCAGCAGAGCCCCGGGTGTTGGGGCCAACGTCCTGACTTTC. Complete variable domain (other parts from reference TRBV15 and TRBJ2-6): DAMVIQNPRYQVTQFGKPVTLSCSQTLNHNVMYWYQQKSSQAPKLLFHYYDKDFNNEADTPDNFQSRRPNTSFCFLDIRSPGLGDTAMYLCATSRAPGVGANVLTFGAGSRLTVL.

With respect to this clone: This specimen includes other DNA sequences encoding the same CDR3. This chain links TRBV15 with TRBJ1-2; D remains ambiguous. The V gene lost 5 bases and the J gene lost 5 bases, with 12 bases spanning the gap. CDR1 is LNHNV, CDR2 YYDKDF, per germline (reference sequence). This CDR3 spans 13 amino acids. The CDR3 sequence is CATSRGGGYGYTF. The CDR3 DNA reads TGTGCCACCAGCCGGGGAGGAGGGTATGGCTACACCTTC. Supplemented by reference TRBV15 and TRBJ1-2, the full variable domain reads DAMVIQNPRYQVTQFGKPVTLSCSQTLNHNVMYWYQQKSSQAPKLLFHYYDKDFNNEADTPDNFQSRRPNTSFCFLDIRSPGLGDTAMYLCATSRGGGYGYTFGSGTRLTVV.

The J gene is TRBJ1-4, the V gene TRBV4-1; D ambiguous. Germline-derived CDR1 and CDR2 are MGHRA and YSYEKL. This CDR3 comprises 14 residues. V was shortened by 4 bases and J by 7 bases, with 13 bases between the two germline ends. As DNA, the CDR3 is TGCGCCAGCAGCCCCCCCCCGCGGCCTGAAAAACTGTTTTTT. Translating gives CASSPPPRPEKLFF.

V and J are TRBV5-1 and TRBJ2-3; D is uncertain. Germline CDR1 reads SGHRS; CDR2 reads YFSETQ. The V end was cut by 2 bases, the J end by 0 bases, with 13 bases between. The CDR3 loop spans 16 amino acids. The DNA of the CDR3 is TGCGCCAGCAGCTTTTTAGCTCCCGCTAGCACAGATACGCAGTATTTT. Amino acids: CASSFLAPASTDTQYF.

The chain joins TRBV7-2 to TRBJ2-7; possible D gene TRBD2, 5 bases. CDR3 size: 13 residues. Germline CDR1 is SGHTA and CDR2 is FQGNSA. Deletions cut 5 bases from V and 1 base from J, with 9 bases between. The CDR3 region is CASSEGGSYEQYF. DNA for the CDR3: TGTGCCAGCAGCGAGGGTGGTTCCTACGAGCAGTACTTC.

This sequence joins TRBV9 and TRBJ1-6, with unresolved D. The V end was cut by 3 bases, the J end by 3 bases, with 16 bases between. CDR1 is SGDLS and CDR2 is YYNGEE in the germline V gene. The CDR3 is 17 amino acids. CDR3 sequence: CASSATMDGRYNSPLHF. In DNA, the CDR3 is TGTGCCAGCAGCGCCACGATGGACGGGCGCTATAATTCACCCCTCCACTTT. The complete variable domain, with remaining parts taken from reference TRBV9 and TRBJ1-6, reads DSGVTQTPKHLITATGQRVTLRCSPRSGDLSVYWYQQSLDQGLQFLIQYYNGEERAKGNILERFSAQQFPDLHSELNLSSLELGDSALYFCASSATMDGRYNSPLHFGNGTRLTVT.

This clone appeared once. The J gene is TRBJ1-2, the V gene TRBV18, with 9 positions matching TRBD1. CDR3 length: 17 residues. V shed 3 bases, J shed 7 bases, and the junction held 15 bases outside the gene matches. Per the germline V gene, CDR1 is KGHSH and CDR2 is LQKENI. The CDR3 region has the DNA TGTGCCAGCTCACCGGGACAGGGAGGAAGGATTAGTGGTGGCTACACCTTC. Amino acid sequence: CASSPGQGGRISGGYTF.

The J gene is TRBJ1-2, the V gene TRBV2; TRBD1 agrees at 8 bases. The CDR3 totals 17 residues. V dropped 2 bases and J dropped 3; count of bases not matched to a gene: 11. Germline V gene data show CDR1 as SNHLY and CDR2 as FYNNEI. CDR3 sequence reads: CASSESRGRRKDYGYTF. DNA of the CDR3: TGTGCCAGCAGTGAAAGCAGGGGGCGCAGGAAAGACTATGGCTACACCTTC.

The chain uses TRBV4-2 and TRBJ1-1; 7 nucleotides agree with TRBD1. Per germline, CDR1 LGHNA and CDR2 YNFKEQ. CDR3 length: 16 residues. Trimming at V came to 2 bases and at J to 1 base, leaving 7 bases not matched to a gene. The DNA of the CDR3 is TGTGCCAGCAGCCAAAACCACAGGGGATCGAACACTGAAGCTTTCTTT. Translation: CASSQNHRGSNTEAFF.

The rearrangement uses TRBV7-9 and TRBJ1-6; 9 nucleotides match TRBD1. With V trimmed by 4 bases and J by 6 bases, 4 bases remained unmatched. This CDR3 is built from 15 residues. Per germline, CDR1 SEHNR and CDR2 FQNEAQ (reference sequence). CDR3 sequence reads: CASSSVDRGNSPLHF. The CDR3 nucleotides are TGTGCCAGCAGCTCGGTGGACAGGGGTAATTCACCCCTCCACTTT.

V and J are TRBV5-6 and TRBJ2-7; 7 bases align to TRBD1. The CDR3 spans 16 residues. Looked up from germline, CDR1 is SGHDT and CDR2 is YYEEEE. The J segment lost 2 bases and the V segment lost 3 bases, leaving 11 bases of the junction unmatched. This chain's CDR3 is CASSSFRTGQTYEQYF. In nucleotides, the CDR3 is TGTGCCAGCAGCTCCTTCCGGACAGGTCAAACCTACGAGCAGTACTTC.

Here the CDR3 reads CASTRTGNYGYTF. In DNA, the CDR3 is TGTGCCAGCACTAGGACAGGGAACTATGGCTACACCTTC. The rearrangement uses TRBV6-5 and TRBJ1-2, with 8 bases matching TRBD1. J lost 2 bases, V lost 7 bases, and 3 bases had no gene match. Germline V gene sequence: CDR1 MNHEY, CDR2 SVGAGI. The CDR3 is 13 residues long.

The V and J genes are TRBV24-1 and TRBJ2-5; TRBD2 matches 11 bases. Germline V gives CDR1 KGHDR, CDR2 SFDVKD. This CDR3 has 15 residues. The V segment lost 4 bases and the J segment 1 base; nucleotides outside the gene matches: 1. CDR3 loop: CATSDTSGGQETQYF. The CDR3 DNA reads TGTGCCACCAGTGACACTAGCGGGGGCCAAGAGACCCAGTACTTC.

This chain links TRBV6-2 or TRBV6-3 with TRBJ2-5; 7 bases agree with TRBD2. V lost 5 bases to trimming and J lost 5 bases; unmatched junction nucleotides: 8. The V gene's germline CDR1 is MNHEY and CDR2 SVGEGT. The CDR3 extends over 14 amino acids. CDR3 region: CASSKSLSGETQYF. The CDR3 DNA sequence: TGTGCCAGCAGTAAATCCCTTAGCGGGGAGACCCAGTACTTC.

This clone was seen a single time. This sequence joins TRBV19 and TRBJ1-5; possibly TRBD1 for D (6 bases). Germline V gives CDR1 LNHDA, CDR2 SQIVND (reference sequence). The CDR3 contains 15 residues. Trimming took off 9 bases at V and 3 bases at J, with 18 bases between the two ends. The CDR3 DNA follows: TGTGCCAGCAGCTCCGCGGGACACCTCAATCAGCCCCAGCATTTT. Translating it yields CASSSAGHLNQPQHF.

The chain has TRBV15 and TRBJ2-7; weak D call: TRBD2 (5 bases). Trimming pared 5 bases from V and 2 bases from J, leaving 13 bases between. CDR1 and CDR2 from the germline V gene are LNHNV and YYDKDF (reference sequence). The CDR3 spans 14 residues. For the CDR3, the DNA is TGTGCCACCAGCGCATACGGAGGCGCCTACGAGCAGTACTTC. Its translation: CATSAYGGAYEQYF.

This chain links TRBV19 with TRBJ1-2; D is uncertain. In germline, CDR1 is LNHDA, CDR2 SQIVND (reference sequence). Trimming shortened V by 6 bases and J by 1 base, and 30 bases separated the two germline ends. The CDR3 is 20 residues long. The CDR3 bases are TGTGCCAGTAGATCTGGAATCACGCATTATACCACTCGCCTTAACTATGGCTACACCTTC. It specifies CASRSGITHYTTRLNYGYTF.

In this sample, this clone turned up once. The chain is built from TRBV5-5 and TRBJ1-4; D perhaps matches TRBD1 (5 bases). Germline CDR1 SGHKS, CDR2 YYEKEE (reference sequence). V was pared by 0 bases and J by 4 bases, with 7 bases between. This CDR3 contains 14 residues. This CDR3 is CASSLEQVNEKLFF. The CDR3 DNA follows: TGTGCCAGCAGCTTGGAACAGGTTAATGAAAAACTGTTTTTT.

V usage is TRBV11-2 and J usage is TRBJ2-7, with 7 bases fitting TRBD1. CDR1 is SGHAT, CDR2 FQNNGV, per germline. This CDR3 region has 14 residues. V lost 5 bases, J lost 5 bases, and 9 bases stayed unmatched. CDR3 sequence reads: CASSPPRQGNEQYF. The CDR3 region has the DNA TGTGCCAGCAGCCCCCCGCGACAGGGAAACGAGCAGTACTTC.

This clone has only a few counts. This chain connects TRBV5-4 to TRBJ2-7; no clear D gene. CDR3 length: 14 residues. Looked up from germline, CDR1 is SGHNT and CDR2 is YYREEE (reference sequence). V gave up 5 bases and J gave up 2 bases, with 14 bases separating them. The DNA of the CDR3 is TGTGCCAGCAGTCGTGGGCAGGTCCCCTACGAGCAGTACTTC. This sequence encodes CASSRGQVPYEQYF.

This clone has a handful of counts. The chain employs TRBV19 and TRBJ1-5, with a possible D match to TRBD1 (6 bases). The V end was cut by 9 bases, the J end by 7 bases, with 16 bases between. Germline V gene lookup returns CDR1 LNHDA and CDR2 SQIVND (reference sequence). This CDR3 contains 13 residues. In nucleotides, the CDR3 is TGTGCCAGCCTGGACAGAACAGGGCAGCCCCAGCATTTT. Translated: CASLDRTGQPQHF. Full variable domain (missing parts from reference TRBV19 and TRBJ1-5): DGGITQSPKYLFRKEGQNVTLSCEQNLNHDAMYWYRQDPGQGLRLIYYSQIVNDFQKGDIAEGYSVSREKKESFPLTVTSAQKNPTAFYLCASLDRTGQPQHFGDGTRLSIL.